A selection of T cell receptor beta chains follows, all from one sample in a study of beta chain features in type 1 diabetes. TCRdb's table, derived via immunoSEQ multiplex PCR, lists solely in-frame clones and lacks some. The sample records more than 110,000 clones, about 7.1% being singletons. The sample comprised central memory CD4+ T cells from blood. Source of these receptors: a woman aged 25 to 45 in good health. Both conserved end residues are part of each CDR3. Each record gives: clone size, J gene, V gene, D gene, CDR3 protein, CDR3 DNA. The D gene is left open where the match is weak. Clone size is shown for a subset of rows, as once, few, many or a class of expanded clone.

>NA|TRBJ2-1|TRBV7-6|TRBD1
CASSLRQGSYNEQFF
TGTGCCAGCAGCTTAAGACAGGGCTCCTACAATGAGCAGTTCTTC
>few|TRBJ2-2|TRBV7-9|NA
CASSLVNSGTGELFF
TGTGCCAGCAGCTTAGTAAATTCAGGGACCGGGGAGCTGTTTTTT
>few|TRBJ2-1|TRBV19|TRBD2
CASSIFSGGRVDYNEQFF
TGTGCCAGTAGTATATTTAGCGGGGGAAGGGTGGACTACAATGAGCAGTTCTTC
>NA|TRBJ1-4|TRBV7-3|NA
CASSLVSDEKLFF
TGTGCCAGCAGCTTAGTGTCAGATGAAAAACTGTTTTTT
>NA|TRBJ2-1|TRBV21-1|NA
CASSKARLADYNEQFF
TGTGCCAGCAGCAAAGCGAGACTAGCGGATTACAATGAGCAGTTCTTC
>NA|TRBJ2-1|TRBV18|TRBD1
CASSSTGVPVNEQFF
TGTGCCAGCTCGTCTACAGGGGTTCCTGTCAATGAGCAGTTCTTC
>NA|TRBJ1-1|TRBV19|TRBD1
CASSIAADRGEAFF
TGTGCCAGTAGTATAGCCGCTGACAGGGGAGAAGCTTTCTTT
>NA|TRBJ2-7|TRBV28|NA
CASSLEAGRYEQYF
TGTGCCAGCAGTTTAGAGGCGGGGAGGTACGAGCAGTACTTC
>few|TRBJ2-7|TRBV27|TRBD1
CASSLGQGAIESSYEQYF
TGTGCCAGCTCCTTGGGACAGGGGGCGATCGAAAGCTCCTACGAGCAGTACTTC
>few|TRBJ1-4|TRBV19|NA
CASSSRQDREKLFF
TGTGCCAGTAGCAGTCGACAGGATCGGGAAAAACTGTTTTTT
>few|TRBJ2-7|TRBV6-1|NA
CASRRRAAGHEQYF
TGTGCCAGCAGGAGAAGAGCAGCGGGCCACGAGCAGTACTTC
>few|TRBJ2-2|TRBV2|NA
CASSDTREGELFF
TGTGCCAGCAGTGACACGCGGGAAGGGGAGCTGTTTTTT
>NA|TRBJ2-2|TRBV29-1|TRBD2
CSVVGGRGTGELFF
TGCAGCGTGGTTGGCGGGAGGGGGACCGGGGAGCTGTTTTTT
>few|TRBJ1-5|TRBV2|NA
CASSEALSGNNQPQHF
TGTGCCAGCAGTGAAGCGCTTTCAGGGAACAATCAGCCCCAGCATTTT
>NA|TRBJ1-3|TRBV5-1|NA
CASGPSTGNTIYF
TGCGCCAGCGGGCCGAGTACCGGAAACACCATATATTTT
>few|TRBJ1-2|TRBV28|NA
CASSPDPGWKGYTF
TGTGCCAGCAGCCCGGACCCGGGATGGAAAGGCTACACCTTC
>few|TRBJ1-5|TRBV19|NA
CASSIGLRQPQHF
TGTGCCAGTAGTATTGGGCTTCGTCAGCCCCAGCATTTT
>NA|TRBJ1-1|TRBV29-1|NA
CSVIGVGTEAFF
TGCAGCGTTATAGGGGTGGGCACTGAAGCTTTCTTT
>few|TRBJ1-1|TRBV30|NA
CAGIREGDTEAFF
TGTGCCGGGATCAGGGAGGGGGACACTGAAGCTTTCTTT
>NA|TRBJ2-1|TRBV7-9|TRBD2
CASSQAGGPVEQFF
TGCGCCAGCAGCCAAGCGGGAGGGCCCGTCGAGCAGTTCTTC
>many|TRBJ2-1|TRBV4-3|TRBD2
CASSQDLSSGNGEQFF
TGCGCCAGCAGCCAAGATCTCTCTAGCGGGAATGGTGAGCAGTTCTTC
>few|TRBJ2-1|TRBV7-2|TRBD2
CASRKSGLAGTGEFF
TGTGCCAGCAGAAAGTCGGGACTAGCGGGAACCGGGGAGTTCTTC
>NA|TRBJ1-3|TRBV19|NA
CASSPGTSNRNTIYF
TGTGCCAGTAGTCCGGGGACATCTAATCGAAACACCATATATTTT
>NA|TRBJ2-2|TRBV21-1|NA
CASTPASGRQNTGELFF
TGTGCCAGCACCCCAGCTAGCGGGAGGCAGAACACCGGGGAGCTGTTTTTT
>many|TRBJ2-3|TRBV5-6|NA
CASSLGLTASTDTQYF
TGTGCCAGCAGCTTGGGGCTGACAGCCAGCACAGATACGCAGTATTTT
>NA|TRBJ2-7|TRBV6-5|NA
CASSPGTPVTYEQYF
TGTGCCAGCAGCCCCGGGACACCCGTGACCTACGAGCAGTACTTC
>NA|TRBJ2-6|TRBV6-5|NA
CASNSGANVLTF
TGTGCCAGTAACTCTGGGGCCAACGTCCTGACTTTC
>few|TRBJ2-1|TRBV9|TRBD2
CASSVLTSGITFF
TGTGCCAGCAGCGTCCTGACTAGCGGGATTACGTTCTTC
>few|TRBJ2-2|TRBV7-2|NA
CASRPDFGELFF
TGTGCCAGCAGGCCGGACTTCGGGGAGCTGTTTTTT
>few|TRBJ2-7|TRBV9|NA
CASSATYGGRGEQYF
TGTGCCAGCAGCGCTACCTATGGGGGCCGGGGCGAGCAGTACTTC
>NA|TRBJ1-1|TRBV2|NA
CASAGNGDTEAFF
TGTGCCAGCGCAGGGAATGGGGACACTGAAGCTTTCTTT
>NA|TRBJ2-1|TRBV6-5|TRBD2
CASSSGGRINEQFF
TGTGCCAGCTCCTCGGGAGGACGGATCAATGAGCAGTTCTTC
>NA|TRBJ1-1|TRBV28|TRBD1
CASRDPGQGLNTEAFF
TGTGCCAGCAGGGACCCGGGACAGGGTTTGAACACTGAAGCTTTCTTT
>once|TRBJ1-2|TRBV5-1|NA
CASSLSTGSGAYGYTF
TGCGCCAGCAGCCTCTCGACAGGTTCTGGGGCCTATGGCTACACCTTC
>NA|TRBJ1-5|TRBV5-8|TRBD1
CASSSNRGMSNQPQHF
TGTGCCAGCAGCTCTAACAGGGGGATGAGCAATCAGCCCCAGCATTTT
>few|TRBJ1-1|TRBV4-2|TRBD1
CASSQDGRGDTEAFF
TGTGCCAGCAGCCAAGATGGCAGGGGGGACACTGAAGCTTTCTTT
>many|TRBJ2-1|TRBV4-3|NA
CASSQNNNEQFF
TGCGCCAGCAGCCAAAACAACAATGAGCAGTTCTTC
>few|TRBJ2-1|TRBV4-3|TRBD2
CASSQDLTGEWTSGDNEQFF
TGCGCCAGCAGCCAAGATCTGACAGGCGAGTGGACTAGCGGAGACAATGAGCAGTTCTTC
>NA|TRBJ1-5|TRBV4-1|NA
CASSQSGNQPQHF
TGCGCCAGCAGCCAATCAGGCAATCAGCCCCAGCATTTT
>NA|TRBJ2-7|TRBV30|NA
CAWKGGRIMSYEQYF
TGTGCCTGGAAGGGGGGGAGGATTATGTCCTACGAGCAGTACTTC